This is a list of T cell receptor beta chains from one sample in a study of T cell responses to AZD1222 COVID-19 vaccine. Assay used: immunoSEQ multiplex PCR; TCRdb lists only in-frame clones, some missing. The sample carries approximately 100,000 clones, more than 75% recorded once. The sample was peripheral blood, taken on day 0 of AZD1222 vaccination. The receptors stem from an adult in good health. Both conserved end residues are part of each CDR3. A D gene is named only where the DNA matches it firmly. Clone sizes are given selectively: once, few, many, or a class where the clone is expanded.

V: TRBV7-2
J: TRBJ2-3
size: few
length: 15
D: .
DNA: TGTGCCAGCAGCTTCGATGCGGGGGCGACAGATACGCAGTATTTT
CDR3: CASSFDAGATDTQYF

V: TRBV2
J: TRBJ1-6
size: .
length: 13
D: .
DNA: TGTGCCAGCAACATGCCGGGGAACTCACCCCTCCACTTT
CDR3: CASNMPGNSPLHF

V: TRBV3-1/TRBV3-2
J: TRBJ2-1
size: .
length: 16
D: TRBD2
DNA: TGTGCCAGCAGCCACACAAAAGCGGGAGGAGGCGATGAGCAGTTCTTC
CDR3: CASSHTKAGGGDEQFF

V: TRBV5-4
J: TRBJ2-2
size: once
length: 15
D: .
DNA: TGTGCCAGCAGCCCTCCGGGACCAAACACCGGGGAGCTGTTTTTT
CDR3: CASSPPGPNTGELFF

V: TRBV20-1
J: TRBJ2-5
size: .
length: 11
D: .
DNA: TGCAGTGCCGTGGAAAAAGAGACCCAGTACTTC
CDR3: CSAVEKETQYF

V: TRBV15
J: TRBJ2-1
size: .
length: 14
D: .
DNA: TGTGCCACCAGCATATTAAATGCAGGGACTGAGCAGTTCTTC
CDR3: CATSILNAGTEQFF

V: TRBV5-6
J: TRBJ2-1
size: once
length: 17
D: TRBD2
DNA: TGTGCCAGCAGCTTGTTCAGCCTAGCGGGAGGGTTCGGTGAGCAGTTCTTC
CDR3: CASSLFSLAGGFGEQFF

V: TRBV9
J: TRBJ2-1
size: .
length: 14
D: .
DNA: TGTGCCAGCAGCGTAGTCCCACTAGCTGGTGAGCAGTTCTTC
CDR3: CASSVVPLAGEQFF

V: TRBV18
J: TRBJ1-1
size: once
length: 13
D: .
DNA: TGTGCCAGCTCCTCCGGCGGTAACACTGAAGCTTTCTTT
CDR3: CASSSGGNTEAFF

V: TRBV7-3
J: TRBJ2-1
size: once
length: 15
D: .
DNA: TGTGCCAGCAGCTTAGGGACGGGACGGTACAATGAGCAGTTCTTC
CDR3: CASSLGTGRYNEQFF